The entry below describes one TCR beta chain. The antigen remains undetermined. The sample contains more than one DNA sequence encoding this CDR3. The data belong to a study of beta chain features in type 1 diabetes. Whole-study results and caveats: Equally in patients and controls, shorter templates might have been favored by PCR. All four CD4+ subsets from Type 1 diabetes patients carried moderately but significantly shorter TCRB CDR3s.

Expressed TCRB transcripts got sequenced, as all isolated RNA was reverse transcribed. Profiling relied on immunoSEQ multiplex PCR, and the TCRdb table lists in-frame clones only, not all of them. The sample contains 310,000 or so clones, roughly 15% of which appear only once. Trimming stripped 3 bases from V and 4 bases from J, with 10 bases between. The CDR3 covers 13 residues. Germline V lookup: CDR1 GTSNPN, CDR2 SVGIG (reference sequence). Each of the CD4+ naive, central memory, regulatory and stem cell-like memory populations was sorted via CD45RO/CCR7/CD25/CD127/CD95/CD27. Sorted cells reached over 95% purity in every population.

J is TRBJ1-5 and V is TRBV30; D unresolved. The receptor was isolated from a man aged 18 to 30 with type 1 diabetes. Sequenced: naive CD4+ T cells from blood. CDR3 coding DNA: TGTGCCTGGAGCGCGACGGGGAATCAGCCCCAGCATTTT. This translates into CAWSATGNQPQHF. The entire variable domain, with the rest obtained from reference TRBV30 and TRBJ1-5, is as follows: SQTIHQWPATLVQPVGSPLSLECTVEGTSNPNLYWYRQAAGRGLQLLFYSVGIGQISSEVPQNLSASRPQDRQFILSSKKLLLSDSGFYLCAWSATGNQPQHFGDGTRLSIL.